A selection of T cell receptor beta chains follows, all from one sample in a study of Ad26.COV2.S vaccination and SARS-CoV-2 variants. Data came from immunoSEQ multiplex PCR; TCRdb stores just in-frame clones and leaves some out. Of 430,000 or so clones in the sample, 80% to 95% were seen once. The input for sequencing was peripheral blood, taken in a trial of Ad26.COV2.S vaccine versus placebo. All receptors derive from a person between 18 and 65 years old who received the Ad26.COV2.S COVID-19 vaccine or a placebo. Both conserved end residues are part of each CDR3.

v_gene: TRBV11-1; j_gene: TRBJ1-1; CDR3aa: CASSKTRQLNTEAFF
v_gene: TRBV10-2; j_gene: TRBJ2-7; CDR3aa: CASSESMGLASYEQYF
v_gene: TRBV7-9; j_gene: TRBJ2-3; CDR3aa: CASSSQGRNTDTQYF
v_gene: TRBV18; j_gene: TRBJ1-4; CDR3aa: CASSPPTGTDEKLFF
v_gene: TRBV5-1; j_gene: TRBJ2-2; CDR3aa: CASSHEHIGAGELFF
v_gene: TRBV27; j_gene: TRBJ2-7; CDR3aa: CAIPPKGTDYFPFYEQYF
v_gene: TRBV7-2; j_gene: TRBJ2-3; CDR3aa: CASSLLDTQYF
v_gene: TRBV18; j_gene: TRBJ2-2; CDR3aa: CASSRVRDLSNTGELFF
v_gene: TRBV5-1; j_gene: TRBJ2-5; CDR3aa: CASSLAAAGETQYF
v_gene: TRBV6-5; j_gene: TRBJ2-5; CDR3aa: CASTAGRPIQETQYF
v_gene: TRBV30; j_gene: TRBJ1-5; CDR3aa: CAWAPGARGQPQHF
v_gene: TRBV7-2; j_gene: TRBJ2-7; CDR3aa: CASSSLTSGPYEQYF
v_gene: TRBV13; j_gene: TRBJ2-7; CDR3aa: CASSLAMASGYYEQYF
v_gene: TRBV29-1; j_gene: TRBJ1-2; CDR3aa: CSVERTNNYGYTF
v_gene: TRBV29-1; j_gene: TRBJ2-5; CDR3aa: CSVEDPGSQETQYF
v_gene: TRBV10-3; j_gene: TRBJ2-2; CDR3aa: CAISGGLAGELFF
v_gene: TRBV5-1; j_gene: TRBJ2-2; CDR3aa: CASSLWAGGGNTGELFF
v_gene: TRBV18; j_gene: TRBJ2-2; CDR3aa: CASSPRERGRNTGELFF
v_gene: TRBV4-2; j_gene: TRBJ2-7; CDR3aa: CASSQGPQGYEQYF
v_gene: TRBV28; j_gene: TRBJ1-2; CDR3aa: CASGQAYGYTF
v_gene: TRBV28; j_gene: TRBJ2-7; CDR3aa: CASSEGRYIAYEQYF
v_gene: TRBV9; j_gene: TRBJ1-4; CDR3aa: CASSVSSRGNEKLFF
v_gene: TRBV7-2; j_gene: TRBJ2-7; CDR3aa: CASSSFLDSYEQYF
v_gene: TRBV29-1; j_gene: TRBJ2-5; CDR3aa: CSVGNRKETQYF
v_gene: TRBV18; j_gene: TRBJ2-7; CDR3aa: CASSPTGFYEQYF
v_gene: TRBV30; j_gene: TRBJ1-3; CDR3aa: CAWSVQQGGGNTIYF
v_gene: TRBV28; j_gene: TRBJ1-5; CDR3aa: CASSFRELAGPQHF
v_gene: TRBV3-1/TRBV3-2; j_gene: TRBJ2-3; CDR3aa: CASSRGTSPDTQYF
v_gene: TRBV7-8; j_gene: TRBJ1-2; CDR3aa: CASSPGPSNYGYTF
v_gene: TRBV30; j_gene: TRBJ2-7; CDR3aa: CAWSWEYEQYF
v_gene: TRBV30; j_gene: TRBJ1-2; CDR3aa: CAWSRQGGDGYTF
v_gene: TRBV10-3; j_gene: TRBJ2-1; CDR3aa: CAIGISSGSSYNEQFF
v_gene: TRBV7-2; j_gene: TRBJ2-1; CDR3aa: CASSLSSRNEQFF
v_gene: TRBV4-3; j_gene: TRBJ1-1; CDR3aa: CASSAGRGNTEAFF
v_gene: TRBV6-6; j_gene: TRBJ1-1; CDR3aa: CASSQQNTEAFF
v_gene: TRBV6-6; j_gene: TRBJ2-3; CDR3aa: CALGASGSTDTQYF
v_gene: TRBV19; j_gene: TRBJ2-1; CDR3aa: CASSFRRESGEQFF
v_gene: TRBV18; j_gene: TRBJ2-5; CDR3aa: CASSPEGLETQYF
v_gene: TRBV4-3; j_gene: TRBJ2-3; CDR3aa: CASSQQSGLGTQYF
v_gene: TRBV11-2; j_gene: TRBJ1-6; CDR3aa: CASSLVPGRPYNSPLHF
v_gene: TRBV30; j_gene: TRBJ2-2; CDR3aa: CAWSVPDRNTGELFF
v_gene: TRBV5-8; j_gene: TRBJ1-2; CDR3aa: CASSLLGAPNYGYTF
v_gene: TRBV5-1; j_gene: TRBJ1-2; CDR3aa: CASSFNPTGYYGYTF
v_gene: TRBV7-2; j_gene: TRBJ2-2; CDR3aa: CASSLIGTGGNTGELFF
v_gene: TRBV14; j_gene: TRBJ2-7; CDR3aa: CASSQVGSYEQYF
v_gene: TRBV5-6; j_gene: TRBJ2-7; CDR3aa: CASSLAGGPEEQYF
v_gene: TRBV5-4; j_gene: TRBJ1-2; CDR3aa: CASSVDTVYGYTF
v_gene: TRBV6-4; j_gene: TRBJ2-3; CDR3aa: CASSDSRQGGDTQYF
v_gene: TRBV6-2/TRBV6-3; j_gene: TRBJ2-7; CDR3aa: CASSSNTGLAGRGEQYF
v_gene: TRBV28; j_gene: TRBJ2-7; CDR3aa: CASSPRRGQGPTYEQYF
v_gene: TRBV28; j_gene: TRBJ2-2; CDR3aa: CASKRGDNTGELFF
v_gene: TRBV19; j_gene: TRBJ2-3; CDR3aa: CASSPQGGVGTDTQYF
v_gene: TRBV28; j_gene: TRBJ1-3; CDR3aa: CASSFGGGNTIYF
v_gene: TRBV7-8; j_gene: TRBJ2-3; CDR3aa: CASSLAAGSTDTQYF
v_gene: TRBV6-2/TRBV6-3; j_gene: TRBJ2-3; CDR3aa: CASSYSGGGRATGTQYF
v_gene: TRBV5-1; j_gene: TRBJ2-3; CDR3aa: CASSLVVNRGLGTDTQYF
v_gene: TRBV19; j_gene: TRBJ1-5; CDR3aa: CASSIPGPSHQHF
v_gene: TRBV19; j_gene: TRBJ2-7; CDR3aa: CASSPGTGDYEQYF